These 28 T cell receptor beta chains came from one sample sequenced in a study of T-cell reconstitution after alpha-beta-depleted transplantation in children. Unique molecular identifiers were incorporated when the TCRbeta library was constructed. MiXCR, applied by TCRdb to the PCR reads, yields one record per CDR3 protein. The sample holds 350,000 to 500,000 distinct CDR3 sequences, roughly 44% seen once. The material was PBMCs, obtained before TCRalphabeta/CD19-depleted stem cell transplant. These receptors all stem from a girl aged 2 to 9 with aplastic anemia, due to receive a stem cell transplant.

The V gene is TRBV20-1, the J gene TRBJ2-7; TRBD2 might be the D (6 bases). CDR1 and CDR2 (germline): DFQATT, SNEGSKA (reference sequence). The CDR3 loop spans 12 amino acids. Trimming removed 5 bases at V and 7 bases at J, with 15 bases between. The CDR3 DNA follows: TGCAGTGCTGATATAGCGGCAGGGGAGCAGTACTTC. It codes for CSADIAAGEQYF.

This CDR3 reads CASSVAWGEGAQYF. The CDR3 DNA is TGTGCCAGCAGCGTAGCGTGGGGAGAAGGTGCGCAGTACTTC. The chain combines TRBV9 with TRBJ2-7; weak D call: TRBD2 (5 bases). In germline, CDR1 is SGDLS, CDR2 YYNGEE. The ends were cut back, 0 bases at V and 9 bases at J, with 16 bases in the middle. The CDR3 contains 14 residues. The full variable domain, with the rest looked up from reference TRBV9 and TRBJ2-7, is DSGVTQTPKHLITATGQRVTLRCSPRSGDLSVYWYQQSLDQGLQFLIQYYNGEERAKGNILERFSAQQFPDLHSELNLSSLELGDSALYFCASSVAWGEGAQYFGPGTRLTVT.

V and J are TRBV27 and TRBJ2-7; tentatively, D is TRBD1 (5 bases). V lost 10 bases and J 3 bases, leaving 19 bases between the germline ends. From germline, CDR1 is MNHEY and CDR2 SMNVEV (reference sequence). CDR3 length: 14 amino acids. CDR3 sequence: CATRSTGGSYEQYF. CDR3 DNA sequence: TGTGCCACCCGTAGTACAGGCGGAAGCTACGAGCAGTACTTC.

For this clonotype: This may come from a read error, since a much larger clone is one base off. The chain combines TRBV12-3 or TRBV12-4 with TRBJ2-1; 11 bases line up with TRBD2. V was clipped by 5 bases and J by 3 bases; unmatched bases: 6. There are 16 residues in the CDR3. CDR3 in amino acids: CASSHILAGGYNEQFF. CDR3 nucleotides: TGTGCCAGCAGTCACATCCTAGCGGGAGGCTACAATGAGCAGTTCTTC.

The J gene is TRBJ2-2, the V gene TRBV29-1, with D unclear. V lost 5 bases, J lost 1 base, and 8 bases lay in between. Germline CDR1 is SQVTM and CDR2 is ANQGSEA. This CDR3 region has 13 residues. The CDR3 reads CSVWWQNTGELFF. The CDR3 DNA is TGCAGCGTTTGGTGGCAGAACACCGGGGAGCTGTTTTTT.

The table lists this clonotype with a few counts. V gene TRBV10-1 combines with J gene TRBJ1-1; D uncertain. CDR1 WNHNN and CDR2 SYGVQD come from the germline V gene (reference sequence). Trimming pared 0 bases from V and 6 bases from J, leaving 11 bases between. This CDR3 spans 14 amino acids. CDR3 nucleotides: TGCGCCAGCAGTGAGTCCGGGAGGGCGGCTGAAGCTTTCTTT. Its protein product is CASSESGRAAEAFF.

The V call is TRBV20-1, the J call TRBJ2-5; TRBD2 aligns across 12 bases. This CDR3 comprises 14 residues. V lost 6 bases to trimming and J lost 4 bases; unmatched junction nucleotides: 6. The germline V gene encodes CDR1 DFQATT and CDR2 SNEGSKA (reference sequence). Here the CDR3 reads CSAWTSGNLETQYF. CDR3 DNA sequence: TGCAGTGCGTGGACTAGCGGGAATCTAGAGACCCAGTACTTC.

V usage is TRBV20-1 and J usage is TRBJ1-1; 7 bases are shared with TRBD1. The V gene end was trimmed by 5 bases and the J gene end by 1 base; junction bases not matched to a gene: 16. The CDR3 runs 17 residues. Germline lookup yields CDR1 DFQATT and CDR2 SNEGSKA (reference sequence). The CDR3 nucleotides are TGCAGTGCTCATCCTCGCTTACAGGGGCTCGCGAACACTGAAGCTTTCTTT. Its protein is CSAHPRLQGLANTEAFF.

V and J are TRBV7-3 and TRBJ2-7, with no clear D. Trimming stripped 1 base from V and 3 bases from J, with 19 bases between. CDR1 and CDR2 from the germline V gene are SGHTA and FQGTGA. This CDR3 is 17 amino acids long. The CDR3 spells CASSLRNEDPFLYEQYF. Written as DNA, the CDR3 is TGTGCCAGCAGCTTAAGGAACGAGGACCCCTTCCTCTACGAGCAGTACTTC.

This chain joins TRBV20-1 and TRBJ2-5; TRBD1 might be the D (6 bases). Germline V gene data show CDR1 as DFQATT and CDR2 as SNEGSKA (reference sequence). The CDR3 loop spans 18 amino acids. Trimming removed 6 bases from V and 1 base from J, with 27 bases in between. In DNA, the CDR3 is TGCAGTGCCGTTGATCCCGACAGGCCCAACCGGCTCCAAGAGACCCAGTACTTC. This gives the protein CSAVDPDRPNRLQETQYF.

In this sample, this clonotype turned up many times. CDR3 amino acids: CASSLTPGLKSYEQYF. The CDR3 nucleotides are TGCGCCAGCAGCTTGACCCCGGGCCTTAAATCCTACGAGCAGTACTTC. The chain uses TRBV5-1 and TRBJ2-7; no clear D. With 1 base removed from V and 1 base from J, the gap between germline ends came to 15 bases. This CDR3 spans 16 amino acids. Per the germline V gene, CDR1 is SGHRS and CDR2 is YFSETQ.

The rearrangement uses TRBV5-1 and TRBJ1-6, with D unclear. V was pared by 0 bases and J by 7 bases, with 11 bases between. The CDR3 covers 15 residues. Germline values: CDR1 SGHRS, CDR2 YFSETQ. The CDR3 bases are TGCGCCAGCAGCTTGGAGAAGAATCTAAATTCACCCCTCCACTTT. Its protein product is CASSLEKNLNSPLHF.

At least ten counts were recorded for this clonotype. The gene calls are TRBV7-2 and TRBJ2-3, with D maybe TRBD2 (6 bases). This CDR3 has 16 residues. Deletions cut 5 bases from V and 8 bases from J, with 23 bases between. Germline CDR1 reads SGHTA; CDR2 reads FQGNSA. CDR3 nucleotides: TGTGCCAGCAGCCTCAGCCCCCCCGGGAGTCTCGCTACGCAGTATTTT. Translated, it gives CASSLSPPGSLATQYF.

The gene calls are TRBV4-2 and TRBJ2-1, with TRBD1 as a possible D gene (6 bases). Germline CDR1 is LGHNA and CDR2 is YNFKEQ. The CDR3 spans 15 residues. Trimming left V 4 bases short and J 1 base short, with 11 bases between. The CDR3 reads CASSPTDRSYNEQFF. CDR3 DNA: TGTGCCAGCAGCCCTACGGACAGATCCTACAATGAGCAGTTCTTC.

In this sample, this clonotype turned up many times. The chain has TRBV28 and TRBJ1-1; D is unresolved. Trimming left V 8 bases short and J 1 base short, with 8 bases between. The CDR3 runs 12 residues. Germline V gives CDR1 MDHEN, CDR2 SYDVKM. The chain's CDR3 is CASSNGNTEAFF. The CDR3 DNA is TGTGCCAGCTCGAACGGGAACACTGAAGCTTTCTTT.

The genes are TRBV11-2 and TRBJ2-5; no clear D. Germline CDR1 and CDR2: SGHAT and FQNNGV. Trimming took 5 bases from V and 5 from J, leaving 15 bases between them. The CDR3 length is 14 residues. This CDR3 reads CASSPPHLGETQYF. CDR3 in DNA: TGTGCCAGCAGCCCCCCCCATTTGGGGGAGACCCAGTACTTC.

This clonotype appeared once. CDR3 DNA: TGTGCCAGCAGCTCGGGACAGGGGGCGGCCCCTTTCTACGAGCAGTACTTC. It encodes CASSSGQGAAPFYEQYF. The genes are TRBV7-8 and TRBJ2-7; TRBD1 matches 12 bases. Germline CDR1 and CDR2: SGHVS and FQNEAQ. This CDR3 has 17 residues. After removal of 4 bases from V and 3 bases from J, the junction contained 10 bases not matched to a gene.

The table lists this clonotype with a few counts. The chain uses TRBV5-5 and TRBJ2-1, with D perhaps TRBD2 (6 bases). This CDR3 has 17 amino acids. In germline, CDR1 is SGHKS, CDR2 YYEKEE (reference sequence). The germline V and J ends were trimmed by 1 base and 0 bases, with 14 bases remaining between them. The CDR3 DNA follows: TGTGCCAGCAGCTTGTGGGGGGAAAAGCTCTCCTACAATGAGCAGTTCTTC. It encodes CASSLWGEKLSYNEQFF.

The CDR3 nucleotides read TGTGCCAGCAGAGTTCTCGACAGGGATAATTCACCCCTCCACTTT. It is translated as CASRVLDRDNSPLHF. J is TRBJ1-6 and V is TRBV6-1; the match to TRBD1 covers 7 bases. The CDR3 covers 15 residues. V trimming: 6 bases; J trimming: 5 bases; junction bases outside the gene matches: 7. Germline V lookup: CDR1 MNHNS, CDR2 SASEGT.

The rearrangement uses TRBV20-1 and TRBJ2-5, with D hard to call. From germline, CDR1 is DFQATT and CDR2 SNEGSKA (reference sequence). This CDR3 comprises 14 residues. V lost 0 bases and J 6 bases, leaving 14 bases between the germline ends. The CDR3 DNA reads TGCAGTGCTAGAGATCGAGCGTCTTTGAAGACCCAGTACTTC. This sequence encodes CSARDRASLKTQYF.

This clonotype was recorded a few times. The chain is built from TRBV15 and TRBJ2-1, with 8 bases that match TRBD2. Germline assignment: CDR1 LNHNV and CDR2 YYDKDF (reference sequence). This CDR3 is built from 16 residues. V was clipped by 0 bases and J by 2 bases; unmatched bases: 3. The DNA of the CDR3 is TGTGCCACCAGCAGAGAGGGTAGCGGGACCTACAATGAGCAGTTCTTC. Its protein is CATSREGSGTYNEQFF.

V gene TRBV7-8 combines with J gene TRBJ2-7; D tentatively fits TRBD1 or TRBD2 (6 bases each). Germline V gene lookup returns CDR1 SGHVS and CDR2 FQNEAQ. The CDR3 spans 14 residues. The ends were cut back, 5 bases at V and 0 bases at J, with 11 bases in the middle. CDR3 in amino acids: CASSPGDNSYEQYF. The CDR3 DNA follows: TGTGCCAGCAGCCCGGGGGACAACTCCTACGAGCAGTACTTC.

The V call is TRBV6-2 or TRBV6-3, the J call TRBJ1-3; no clear D. Trimming removed 0 bases at V and 0 bases at J, with 9 bases between. CDR3 size: 16 residues. Germline assignment: CDR1 MNHEY and CDR2 SVGEGT. The CDR3 sequence is CASSYSKPGSGNTIYF. CDR3 DNA sequence: TGTGCCAGCAGTTACTCGAAACCCGGCTCTGGAAACACCATATATTTT.

The chain recombines TRBV3-1 with TRBJ2-3; no reliable D call. V was clipped by 3 bases and J by 8 bases, with 6 bases between them. CDR1 LGHDT and CDR2 YNNKEL come from the germline V gene (reference sequence). CDR3 size: 11 residues. The CDR3 DNA reads as TGTGCCAGCAGCCACGCCGGTACGCAGTATTTT. It codes for CASSHAGTQYF.

The rearrangement links TRBV2 to TRBJ2-1, with 9 bases matching TRBD2. Per the germline V gene, CDR1 is SNHLY and CDR2 is FYNNEI. The CDR3 is made up of 16 amino acids. V gave up 3 bases and J gave up 6 bases; unmatched junction bases: 9. CDR3 DNA: TGTGCCAGCAGTGATGGGACTAGCCGGCGCCCCAATGAGCAGTTCTTC. Its translation: CASSDGTSRRPNEQFF.

This clonotype was seen just once. V usage is TRBV28 and J usage is TRBJ2-7; tentative D call: TRBD1 (5 bases). This CDR3 has 15 amino acids. Per the germline V gene, CDR1 is MDHEN and CDR2 is SYDVKM. The V gene lost 5 bases and the J gene lost 1 base, with 15 bases spanning the gap. The CDR3 is CASSTLGPGSYEQYF. The CDR3 DNA reads TGTGCCAGCAGTACCCTGGGGCCAGGGTCCTACGAGCAGTACTTC.

Here the CDR3 reads CASSQGLAGGLGSDNEQFF. The CDR3 nucleotides are TGCGCCAGCAGTCAAGGCCTAGCGGGGGGGCTAGGCTCTGACAATGAGCAGTTCTTC. The gene calls are TRBV23-1 and TRBJ2-1; TRBD2 agrees at 12 bases. TRBV23-1 is an ORF for which the function is uncertain. Trimming cost V 2 bases and J 5 bases; bases outside gene matches: 13. CDR3 length: 19 amino acids.

This clonotype has a count of ten or more. The chain is built from TRBV9 and TRBJ2-1; tentatively, D is TRBD2 (5 bases). From germline, CDR1 is SGDLS and CDR2 YYNGEE. CDR3 length: 14 residues. V lost 0 bases, J lost 6 bases, and 10 bases lay in between. The CDR3 nucleotides read TGTGCCAGCAGCGTAGCTGCAGGAGGCAATGAGCAGTTCTTC. Protein: CASSVAAGGNEQFF.